This TCR beta chain was identified during a study of blood T cell repertoires in COVID-19. Overall study: Material from acute and convalescent COVID-19 was sourced from the United States, Italy and Spain.

Germline V gene data show CDR1 as SEHNR and CDR2 as FQNEAQ (reference sequence). The ends were cut back, 5 bases at V and 0 bases at J, with 10 bases in the middle. The CDR3 is made up of 14 amino acids. Original handling: Reference gene primer amplification gave nucleated cell count estimates. Repertoires were generated with immunoSEQ multiplex PCR, while TCRdb's copy carries only in-frame clones and drops some. V and J calls and clone size are given by that table; D and trimming were obtained from the DNA. This sample has a few hundred thousand clones, with roughly 83% found just once. The V gene is TRBV7-9, the J gene TRBJ2-5; D is ambiguous. The sequenced sample was peripheral blood. The TCR sequence derives from a man aged 60-69 years who had recovered from COVID-19. CDR3 sequence reads: CASSPAGYQETQYF. CDR3 bases: TGTGCCAGCAGCCCTGCCGGGTACCAAGAGACCCAGTACTTC.